The entry that follows covers one T cell receptor beta chain sequence. The antigen remains undetermined. These data originate in a study of radiotherapy plus CTLA-4 blockade in lung cancer. Study information: The study recorded objective responses in roughly 18% of patients and disease control in about 30%. Study findings and constraints: Some TCR clones had been derived from tumors. These clones expanded in peripheral blood after radiotherapy plus ipilimumab. Best predicting response, reportedly, were early blood T cell clone dynamics, with interferon-beta.

Assay: immunoSEQ multiplex PCR; the TCRdb copy retains only in-frame clones and omits some. Of tens of thousands of clones listed, 75% to 85% are singletons. Those with chemo-refractory metastatic non-small-cell lung cancer were treated with focal radiation combined with CTLA-4 blockade using ipilimumab. This CDR3 spans 11 amino acids. Germline V gives CDR1 LNHDA, CDR2 SQIVND (reference sequence). Between the trimmed V and J ends, which lost 10 bases and 5 bases, there was a span of 8 bases. The specimen was peripheral blood, collected from a patient treated with radiotherapy plus ipilimumab. The receptor was isolated from a human donor with non-small cell lung cancer who had a complete response to radiotherapy plus ipilimumab. V is TRBV19 and J is TRBJ2-2; D ambiguous. CDR3 in amino acids: CATAGTGELFF. CDR3 coding DNA: TGTGCCACCGCAGGTACCGGGGAGCTGTTTTTT.